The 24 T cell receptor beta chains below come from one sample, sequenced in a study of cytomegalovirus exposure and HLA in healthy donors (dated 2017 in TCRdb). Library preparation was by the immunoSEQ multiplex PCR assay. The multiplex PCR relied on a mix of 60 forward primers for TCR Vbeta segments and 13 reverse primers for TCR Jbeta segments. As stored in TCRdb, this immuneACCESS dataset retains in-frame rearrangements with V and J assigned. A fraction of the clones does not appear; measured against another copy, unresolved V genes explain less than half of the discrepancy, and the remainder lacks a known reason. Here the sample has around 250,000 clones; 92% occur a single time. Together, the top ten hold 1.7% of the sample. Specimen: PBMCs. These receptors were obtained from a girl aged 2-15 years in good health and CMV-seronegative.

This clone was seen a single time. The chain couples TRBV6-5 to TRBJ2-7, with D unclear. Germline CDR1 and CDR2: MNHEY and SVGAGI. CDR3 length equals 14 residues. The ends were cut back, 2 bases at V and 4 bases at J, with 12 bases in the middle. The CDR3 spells CASSYLRSGYEQYF. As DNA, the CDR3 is TGTGCCAGCAGTTACCTTAGGTCCGGGTACGAGCAGTACTTC.

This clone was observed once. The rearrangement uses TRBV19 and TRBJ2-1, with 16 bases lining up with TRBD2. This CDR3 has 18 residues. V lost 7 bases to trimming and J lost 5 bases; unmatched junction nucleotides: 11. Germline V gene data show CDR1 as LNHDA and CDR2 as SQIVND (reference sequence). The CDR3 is CASTPSGLAGGPHNEQFF. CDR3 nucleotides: TGTGCCAGTACCCCATCGGGACTAGCGGGAGGGCCACACAATGAGCAGTTCTTC.

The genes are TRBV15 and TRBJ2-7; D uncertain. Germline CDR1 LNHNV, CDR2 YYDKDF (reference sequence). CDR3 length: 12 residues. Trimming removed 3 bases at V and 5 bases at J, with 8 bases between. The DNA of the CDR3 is TGTGCCACCAGCAGTTCCGTCCACGAGCAGTACTTC. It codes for CATSSSVHEQYF.

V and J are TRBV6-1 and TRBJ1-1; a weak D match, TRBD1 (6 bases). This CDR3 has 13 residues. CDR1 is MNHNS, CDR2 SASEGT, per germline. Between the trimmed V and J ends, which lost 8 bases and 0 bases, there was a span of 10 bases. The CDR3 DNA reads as TGTGCCAGCGGGGCAGGGGTGAACACTGAAGCTTTCTTT. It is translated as CASGAGVNTEAFF.

Written as DNA, the CDR3 is TGCAGCGGCCGGGACAGGGGGTACGAGCAGTACTTC. This sequence encodes CSGRDRGYEQYF. V gene TRBV29-1 combines with J gene TRBJ2-7; 11 nucleotides line up with TRBD1. With 7 bases clipped from V and 4 bases from J, the junction kept 3 bases outside the gene matches. CDR3 size: 12 residues. Germline CDR1 reads SQVTM; CDR2 reads ANQGSEA.

CDR3 sequence: CASSSQGDGNTIYF. In nucleotides, the CDR3 is TGTGCCAGCAGTTCCCAGGGGGATGGGAACACCATATATTTT. The chain has TRBV6-5 and TRBJ1-3; 7 bases are shared with TRBD1. The V gene end was trimmed by 4 bases and the J gene end by 7 bases; junction bases not matched to a gene: 7. This CDR3 has 14 residues. Germline V gene lookup returns CDR1 MNHEY and CDR2 SVGAGI.

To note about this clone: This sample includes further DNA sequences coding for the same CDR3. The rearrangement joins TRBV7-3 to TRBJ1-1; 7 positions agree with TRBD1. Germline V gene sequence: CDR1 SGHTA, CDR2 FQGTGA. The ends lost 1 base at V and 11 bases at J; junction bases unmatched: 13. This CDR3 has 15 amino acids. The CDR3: CASSLNPRQGREAFF. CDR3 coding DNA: TGTGCCAGCAGCTTAAATCCGAGACAGGGTAGAGAGGCTTTCTTT.

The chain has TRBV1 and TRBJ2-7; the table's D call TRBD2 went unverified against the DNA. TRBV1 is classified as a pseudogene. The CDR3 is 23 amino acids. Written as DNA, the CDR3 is TGCACCAGCAGCCAAGAAGTTAGCAGCGGGACTAGCGGGAGGGCCGCGCACGCCTACGAGCAGTACTTC. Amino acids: CTSSQEVSSGTSGRAAHAYEQYF.

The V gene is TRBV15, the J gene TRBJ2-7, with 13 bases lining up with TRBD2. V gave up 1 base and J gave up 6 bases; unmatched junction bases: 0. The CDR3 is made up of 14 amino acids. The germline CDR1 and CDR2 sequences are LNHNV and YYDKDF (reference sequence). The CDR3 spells CATSRGTSGGEQYF. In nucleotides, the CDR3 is TGTGCCACCAGCAGAGGGACTAGCGGGGGCGAGCAGTACTTC.

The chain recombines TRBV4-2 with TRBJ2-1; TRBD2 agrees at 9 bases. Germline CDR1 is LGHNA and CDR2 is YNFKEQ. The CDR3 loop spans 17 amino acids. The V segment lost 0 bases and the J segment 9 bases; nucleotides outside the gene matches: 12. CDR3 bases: TGTGCCAGCAGCCAAGATGATTGGGAGAGCGGGAGGACTGAGCAGTTCTTC. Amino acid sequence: CASSQDDWESGRTEQFF.

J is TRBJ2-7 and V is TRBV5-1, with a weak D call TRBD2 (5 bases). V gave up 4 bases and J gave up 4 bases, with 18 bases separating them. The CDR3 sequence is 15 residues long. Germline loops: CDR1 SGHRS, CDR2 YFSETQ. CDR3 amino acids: CASSAEVAAKYEQYF. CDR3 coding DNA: TGCGCCAGCAGCGCGGAGGTGGCGGCGAAATACGAGCAGTACTTC. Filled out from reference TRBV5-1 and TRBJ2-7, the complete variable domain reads KAGVTQTPRYLIKTRGQQVTLSCSPISGHRSVSWYQQTPGQGLQFLFEYFSETQRNKGNFPGRFSGRQFSNSRSEMNVSTLELGDSALYLCASSAEVAAKYEQYFGPGTRLTVT.

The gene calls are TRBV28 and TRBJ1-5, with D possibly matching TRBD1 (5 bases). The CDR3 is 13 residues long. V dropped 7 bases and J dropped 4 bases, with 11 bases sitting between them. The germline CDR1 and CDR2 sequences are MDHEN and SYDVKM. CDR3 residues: CASNPDSNQPQHF. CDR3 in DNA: TGTGCCAGCAACCCCGACAGTAATCAGCCCCAGCATTTT.

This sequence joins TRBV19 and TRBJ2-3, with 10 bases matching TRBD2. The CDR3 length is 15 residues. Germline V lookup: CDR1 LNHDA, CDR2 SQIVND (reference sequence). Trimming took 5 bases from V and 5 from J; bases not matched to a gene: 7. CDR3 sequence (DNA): TGTGCCAGTAGTCATAGGAGCGGGAGGGGAGATACGCAGTATTTT. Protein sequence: CASSHRSGRGDTQYF.

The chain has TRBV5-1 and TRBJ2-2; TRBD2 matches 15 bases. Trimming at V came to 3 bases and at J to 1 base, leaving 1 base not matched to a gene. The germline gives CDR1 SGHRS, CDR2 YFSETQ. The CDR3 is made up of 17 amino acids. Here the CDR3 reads CASSWTSGGGNTGELFF. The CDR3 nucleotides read TGCGCCAGCAGCTGGACTAGCGGGGGGGGGAACACCGGGGAGCTGTTTTTT.

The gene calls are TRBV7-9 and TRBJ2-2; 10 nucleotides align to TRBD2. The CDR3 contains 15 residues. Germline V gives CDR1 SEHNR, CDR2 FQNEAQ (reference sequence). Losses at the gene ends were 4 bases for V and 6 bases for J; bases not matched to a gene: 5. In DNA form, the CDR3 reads TGTGCCAGCAGCTACACTAGCGGGATCTCCGGGGAGCTGTTTTTT. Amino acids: CASSYTSGISGELFF.

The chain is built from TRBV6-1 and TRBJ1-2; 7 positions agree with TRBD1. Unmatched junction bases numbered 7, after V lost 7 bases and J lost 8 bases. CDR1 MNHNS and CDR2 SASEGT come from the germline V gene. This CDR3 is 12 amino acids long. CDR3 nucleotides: TGTGCCAGCACCCGACAGGGATCCGGCTACACCTTC. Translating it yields CASTRQGSGYTF.

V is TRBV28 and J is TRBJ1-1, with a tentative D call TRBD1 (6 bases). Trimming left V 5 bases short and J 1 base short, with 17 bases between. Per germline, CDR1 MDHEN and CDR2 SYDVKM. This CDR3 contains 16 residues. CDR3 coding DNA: TGTGCCAGCAGTGCCTACAGGGTAATCACGAACACTGAAGCTTTCTTT. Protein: CASSAYRVITNTEAFF.

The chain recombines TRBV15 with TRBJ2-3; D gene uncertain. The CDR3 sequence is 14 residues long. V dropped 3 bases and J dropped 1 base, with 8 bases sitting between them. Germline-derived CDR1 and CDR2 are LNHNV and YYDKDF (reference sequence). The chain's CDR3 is CATSSNYGTDTQYF. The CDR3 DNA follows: TGTGCCACCAGCAGTAACTATGGCACAGATACGCAGTATTTT.

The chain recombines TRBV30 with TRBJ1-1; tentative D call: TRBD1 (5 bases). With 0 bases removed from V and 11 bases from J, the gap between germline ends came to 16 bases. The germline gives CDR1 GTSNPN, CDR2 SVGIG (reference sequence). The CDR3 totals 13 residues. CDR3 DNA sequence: TGTGCCTGGAGTGTGTCAATCGTTGGGGGGGCTTTCTTT. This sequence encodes CAWSVSIVGGAFF.

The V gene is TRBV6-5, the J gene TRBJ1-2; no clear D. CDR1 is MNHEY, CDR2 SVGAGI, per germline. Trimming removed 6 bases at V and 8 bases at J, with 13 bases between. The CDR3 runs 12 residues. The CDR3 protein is CASRMDGGGYTF. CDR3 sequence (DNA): TGTGCCAGCAGGATGGACGGAGGAGGCTACACCTTC.

CDR3 in DNA: TGTGCCAGTAGTATAAGCACTGGGGCCAACGTCCTGACTTTC. Translating gives CASSISTGANVLTF. The chain is built from TRBV19 and TRBJ2-6; D unresolved. The CDR3 contains 14 residues. Germline CDR1 and CDR2: LNHDA and SQIVND (reference sequence). Between the trimmed V and J ends, which lost 2 bases and 2 bases, there was a span of 4 bases.

The CDR3 reads CASSSYFGTADNEQFF. The CDR3 DNA reads TGTGCCAGCAGCTCCTACTTCGGGACAGCAGACAATGAGCAGTTCTTC. The V and J genes are TRBV7-9 and TRBJ2-1; 7 bases agree with TRBD1. Germline values: CDR1 SEHNR, CDR2 FQNEAQ (reference sequence). V gave up 4 bases and J gave up 5 bases; unmatched junction bases: 11. The CDR3 covers 16 residues.

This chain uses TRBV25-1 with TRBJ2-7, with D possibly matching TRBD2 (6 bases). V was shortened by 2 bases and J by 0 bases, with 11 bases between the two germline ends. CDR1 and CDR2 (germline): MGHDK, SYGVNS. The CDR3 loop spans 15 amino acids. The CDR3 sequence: CASSESGGSSYEQYF. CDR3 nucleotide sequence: TGTGCCAGCAGTGAAAGCGGAGGGAGCTCCTACGAGCAGTACTTC.

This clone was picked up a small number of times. The chain's CDR3 is CASSPRTGYKAFF. CDR3 bases: TGTGCCAGCAGCCCCCGAACAGGATACAAAGCTTTCTTT. This chain uses TRBV5-4 with TRBJ1-1; weak D call: TRBD1 (5 bases). V dropped 4 bases and J dropped 9 bases, with 16 bases sitting between them. The CDR3 is 13 amino acids. From germline, CDR1 is SGHNT and CDR2 YYREEE (reference sequence).